This entry lists 14 T cell receptor beta chains sequenced from one sample in a study of shared clonotypes between healthy human individuals (TCRdb year 2020). The receptor library was made with the immunoSEQ multiplex PCR assay. TCRdb mirrors the immuneACCESS table, restricted to in-frame sequences. Some clones are absent from its copies; in checked studies, under half trace to an unresolved V gene, and the reason for the others is unknown. Across this sample there are over a million clones, with around 95% seen only once. The biggest ten clones account for 0.95% to 1.5% of the sample. The sample consisted of naive CD4+ T cells sorted from blood. The sample's cell subset or site label, decoded: CD45RA+ positively selected. Source of these receptors: a man under 40 in good health.

The chain joins TRBV9 to TRBJ2-5; 7 positions agree with TRBD2. Germline CDR1 reads SGDLS; CDR2 reads YYNGEE. This CDR3 region has 15 residues. With 1 base clipped from V and 5 bases from J, the junction kept 8 bases outside the gene matches. This chain's CDR3 is CASSVSIGEGETQYF. CDR3 coding DNA: TGTGCCAGCAGCGTAAGCATAGGGGAGGGGGAGACCCAGTACTTC.

This sequence joins TRBV5-6 and TRBJ1-2, with D perhaps matching TRBD1 (6 bases). Trimming left V 4 bases short and J 0 bases short, with 10 bases between. CDR3 length: 14 residues. From germline, CDR1 is SGHDT and CDR2 YYEEEE. The CDR3 here is CASSRGGPNYGYTF. The CDR3 nucleotides are TGTGCCAGCAGCAGGGGGGGACCTAACTATGGCTACACCTTC.

Comments on this clone: Different DNA sequences within this sample yield the same CDR3. The chain carries TRBV9 and TRBJ2-2; no clear D. The V gene's germline CDR1 is SGDLS and CDR2 YYNGEE. Trimming took 0 bases from V and 2 from J, leaving 5 bases between them. There are 14 residues in the CDR3. CDR3 bases: TGTGCCAGCAGCGTAGGTGGTAACACCGGGGAGCTGTTTTTT. As protein: CASSVGGNTGELFF.

This chain links TRBV5-5 with TRBJ2-3, with D unclear. The CDR3 consists of 12 residues. CDR1 SGHKS and CDR2 YYEKEE come from the germline V gene (reference sequence). The V and J ends lost 0 bases and 4 bases respectively, with 3 bases between them. This CDR3 reads CASSLAPDTQYF. As DNA, the CDR3 is TGTGCCAGCAGCTTGGCGCCAGATACGCAGTATTTT. The complete variable domain, with remaining parts taken from reference TRBV5-5 and TRBJ2-3, reads DAGVTQSPTHLIKTRGQQVTLRCSPISGHKSVSWYQQVLGQGPQFIFQYYEKEERGRGNFPDRFSARQFPNYSSELNVNALLLGDSALYLCASSLAPDTQYFGPGTRLTVL.

This chain connects TRBV9 to TRBJ2-1; a possible D gene is TRBD1 (6 bases). This CDR3 has 13 amino acids. Trimming removed 10 bases at V and 4 bases at J, with 15 bases between. CDR1 and CDR2 (germline): SGDLS, YYNGEE. The CDR3 bases are TGTGCCGCATCACGGGACACTTACAATGAGCAGTTCTTC. It translates to CAASRDTYNEQFF.

The count of this clone is one. The genes are TRBV10-3 and TRBJ2-7; D may be TRBD1 or TRBD2 (5 bases each). CDR1 and CDR2 from the germline V gene are ENHRY and SYGVKD. Deletions cut 10 bases from V and 0 bases from J, with 13 bases between. The CDR3 is 13 residues long. The CDR3: CATCSGTSYEQYF. For the CDR3, the DNA is TGTGCCACCTGCTCCGGGACCTCCTACGAGCAGTACTTC.

The genes are TRBV28 and TRBJ1-2, with D perhaps TRBD1 (5 bases). The CDR3 runs 16 residues. The germline V gene encodes CDR1 MDHEN and CDR2 SYDVKM. V was trimmed by 6 bases and J by 4 bases, leaving 21 bases between them. This CDR3 is CASRPPGPPILYGYTF. DNA of the CDR3: TGTGCCAGCAGACCTCCGGGACCGCCGATCCTCTATGGCTACACCTTC.

This chain connects TRBV18 to TRBJ2-1; TRBD1 matches 8 bases. V shed 4 bases and J 4 bases; nucleotides not matched to a gene: 3. CDR1 is KGHSH, CDR2 LQKENI, per germline. This CDR3 comprises 14 residues. CDR3: CASSLRGRYNEQFF. In DNA form, the CDR3 reads TGTGCCAGCTCACTCAGGGGGCGGTACAATGAGCAGTTCTTC.

The V call is TRBV10-3, the J call TRBJ1-3; D is unclear. The V end lost 7 bases, the J end lost 0 bases, and 4 bases lay between the germline ends. This CDR3 region has 12 residues. Germline V gives CDR1 ENHRY, CDR2 SYGVKD. CDR3 in amino acids: CAIKNSGNTIYF. CDR3 sequence (DNA): TGTGCCATCAAGAACTCTGGAAACACCATATATTTT.

Here the CDR3 DNA reads TGTGCCAGCAGCGAACCCTCAGGGTTTGGGGCCAACGTCCTGACTTTC. It is translated as CASSEPSGFGANVLTF. The V gene is TRBV9, the J gene TRBJ2-6; D perhaps matches TRBD1 (5 bases). Between the trimmed V and J ends, which lost 3 bases and 3 bases, there was a span of 13 bases. Germline V gives CDR1 SGDLS, CDR2 YYNGEE. CDR3 length: 16 amino acids.

This clone has only one observation. The rearrangement links TRBV18 to TRBJ2-7, with a possible D match to TRBD2 (5 bases). Germline V gene data show CDR1 as KGHSH and CDR2 as LQKENI. CDR3 length: 15 residues. The ends were cut back, 3 bases at V and 0 bases at J, with 12 bases in the middle. The CDR3: CASSPTAGSSYEQYF. CDR3 DNA sequence: TGTGCCAGCTCACCCACCGCGGGCAGCTCCTACGAGCAGTACTTC.

V usage is TRBV18 and J usage is TRBJ2-1; 7 bases map to TRBD1. The CDR3 runs 15 residues. The V gene's germline CDR1 is KGHSH and CDR2 LQKENI. The V gene end was trimmed by 2 bases and the J gene end by 5 bases; junction bases not matched to a gene: 6. The CDR3 region has the DNA TGTGCCAGCTCACCAGGACAGGTGGTACACAATGAGCAGTTCTTC. It is translated as CASSPGQVVHNEQFF.

J is TRBJ2-5 and V is TRBV5-8; D not certain. The V end lost 4 bases, the J end lost 0 bases, and 7 bases lay between the germline ends. This CDR3 comprises 13 residues. Germline values: CDR1 SGHTS, CDR2 YDEGEE. CDR3 in amino acids: CASSGSYQETQYF. The CDR3 DNA reads TGTGCCAGCAGCGGATCGTACCAAGAGACCCAGTACTTC.

This clone was observed a handful of times. The rearrangement links TRBV7-9 to TRBJ1-1; 7 nucleotides align to TRBD1. V shed 3 bases, J shed 6 bases, and the junction held 4 bases outside the gene matches. The CDR3 totals 13 residues. The germline V gene encodes CDR1 SEHNR and CDR2 FQNEAQ (reference sequence). CDR3 region: CASSLTGPPEAFF. CDR3 nucleotides: TGTGCCAGCAGCTTGACAGGGCCCCCTGAAGCTTTCTTT.